Presented here are 24 T cell receptor beta chains from one specimen sequenced in a study of Graves' ophthalmopathy and Graves' hyperthyroidism (dated by TCRdb to 2016 to 2018). The sequencer was an Illumina HiSeq 2000. For repertoire sequencing, the TCR beta CDR3 regions were amplified from RNA transcripts. A first-round RT-PCR used HTBI primers with the Qiagen OneStep RT-PCR kit, followed by a second-round multiplex PCR, size selection and purification. TCRdb took the public reads, trimmed them with fastp at Q25, ran MiXCR for clone calling and kept in-frame beta chains. When rows share a CDR3 protein, they turn into one entry using the most common DNA and genes. The sample table contains 300,000 or so distinct CDR3 sequences; only one count was recorded for about a sixth of them. Approximately 13% of the sample is taken by the ten largest. What was sequenced was peripheral blood. The receptor set was obtained from an adult man with Graves' ophthalmopathy.

This clonotype was observed at least ten times. V and J are TRBV5-1 and TRBJ2-7; D might be TRBD1 (5 bases). The CDR3 length is 13 residues. Germline V gene lookup returns CDR1 SGHRS and CDR2 YFSETQ. V was clipped by 2 bases and J by 5 bases, with 11 bases between them. The CDR3 DNA reads as TGCGCCAGCAGCTTAGGGGCGAGGAACGAGCAGTACTTC. As protein: CASSLGARNEQYF.

This clonotype was counted at least ten times. The chain has TRBV19 and TRBJ2-2; 7 bases fit TRBD1. V lost 7 bases to trimming and J lost 2 bases; unmatched junction nucleotides: 7. The germline V gene encodes CDR1 LNHDA and CDR2 SQIVND (reference sequence). This CDR3 has 15 amino acids. Here the CDR3 DNA reads TGTGCCAGTACTTCCGGGACAGCCAACACCGGGGAGCTGTTTTTT. This sequence encodes CASTSGTANTGELFF.

The sample holds many counts of this clonotype. The conserved final phenylalanine or tryptophan is absent from the CDR3, which likely points to a read error. The chain is built from TRBV20-1 and TRBJ2-7, with TRBD1 matching 7 bases. Germline values: CDR1 DFQATT, CDR2 SNEGSKA (reference sequence). V lost 1 base and J lost 2; bases outside the gene matches: 2. This CDR3 is 13 amino acids long. As DNA, the CDR3 is TGCAGTGCTAGAGGGCAGGGGGCCTACGAGCAGTACCTC. It translates to CSARGQGAYEQYL.

The chain links TRBV30 to TRBJ2-6, with D possibly matching TRBD1 (6 bases). Germline V gene sequence: CDR1 GTSNPN, CDR2 SVGIG (reference sequence). V was clipped by 0 bases and J by 5 bases, with 11 bases between them. The CDR3 spans 15 residues. DNA of the CDR3: TGTGCCTGGAGTGTGACAGGCTTGAGGGCCAACGTCCTGACTTTC. Protein: CAWSVTGLRANVLTF.

This clonotype was seen ten or more times. This rearrangement joins TRBV7-2 to TRBJ2-5; 12 positions match TRBD1. Germline CDR1 reads SGHTA; CDR2 reads FQGNSA. This CDR3 spans 16 amino acids. Germline trimming cut 1 base from V and 5 bases from J; bases unmatched to any gene: 5. DNA of the CDR3: TGTGCCAGCAGCTTAGTGGGGACAGGGGGCAAGGAGACCCAGTACTTC. Translated: CASSLVGTGGKETQYF.

This clonotype was counted ten times or more. The rearrangement joins TRBV12-3 or TRBV12-4 to TRBJ1-1; 9 bases agree with TRBD1. CDR3 length: 14 residues. Trimming took 5 bases from V and 4 from J; bases not matched to a gene: 5. The chain's CDR3 is CASSGTGSSTEAFF. CDR3 nucleotide sequence: TGTGCCAGCAGTGGGACAGGGAGTAGCACTGAAGCTTTCTTT.

At least ten counts were recorded for this clonotype. This chain links TRBV20-1 with TRBJ2-3; D is undetermined. Trimming left V 3 bases short and J 1 base short, with 11 bases between. Per germline, CDR1 DFQATT and CDR2 SNEGSKA (reference sequence). The CDR3 contains 14 residues. In nucleotides, the CDR3 is TGCAGTGCTAGTACCTCCCGAGGCACAGATACGCAGTATTTT. Translation: CSASTSRGTDTQYF.

This clonotype was seen repeatedly, ten times or more. CDR3 residues: CASSPVRQETQYF. Written as DNA, the CDR3 is TGCGCCAGCAGCCCCGTCCGGCAAGAGACCCAGTACTTC. V is TRBV4-3 and J is TRBJ2-5, with no clear D. V was clipped by 4 bases and J by 2 bases, with 8 bases between them. The CDR3 has 13 residues. Germline CDR1 is LGHNA and CDR2 is YSLEER.

This clonotype was detected ten times or more. The chain joins TRBV29-1 to TRBJ1-1; D not resolved. The germline gives CDR1 SQVTM, CDR2 ANQGSEA. The CDR3 runs to 13 residues. The V end lost 5 bases, the J end lost 3 bases, and 13 bases lay between the germline ends. CDR3 region: CSVKPGSDTEAFF. As DNA, the CDR3 is TGCAGCGTTAAGCCGGGCTCGGACACTGAAGCTTTCTTT.

The chain has TRBV28 and TRBJ1-6; possible D gene TRBD1, 5 bases. Trimming took off 9 bases at V and 4 bases at J, with 10 bases between the two ends. Per the germline V gene, CDR1 is MDHEN and CDR2 is SYDVKM. The CDR3 covers 13 residues. The CDR3 loop reads CASVKGYNSPLHF. CDR3 nucleotide sequence: TGTGCCAGTGTGAAGGGGTATAATTCACCCCTCCACTTT.

This clonotype was recorded at least ten times. The chain links TRBV6-2 or TRBV6-3 to TRBJ1-6; TRBD1 matches at 7 bases. The CDR3 loop spans 14 amino acids. The germline gives CDR1 MNHEY, CDR2 SVGEGT. The ends lost 4 bases at V and 8 bases at J; junction bases unmatched: 5. In DNA, the CDR3 is TGTGCCAGCAGTTTGGGACAGCTTCATTCACCCCTCCACTTT. Translation: CASSLGQLHSPLHF.

Concerning this clonotype itself: The conserved final phenylalanine or tryptophan is absent from the CDR3, which likely points to a read error. The DNA is left out, because the CDR3 cannot be placed on it with certainty; the CDR3 is given as TCRdb lists it. The genes are TRBV28 and TRBJ1-3; TRBD1, as called in the table, went unchecked against the DNA. CDR1 is MDHEN, CDR2 SYDVKM, per germline. The CDR3 region is 17 residues in length, termini included. CDR3 protein: CASSSTGTGLSGNTTYL.

This clonotype was observed many times. This chain connects TRBV2 to TRBJ2-2; unclear D gene. The CDR3 spans 14 residues. The V gene's germline CDR1 is SNHLY and CDR2 FYNNEI. Trimming shortened V by 2 bases and J by 5 bases, and 9 bases separated the two germline ends. CDR3 nucleotides: TGTGCCAGCAGTGAACTCGGGTATACCGGGGAGCTGTTTTTT. Its translation: CASSELGYTGELFF.

As to this clonotype: A much larger clone lies a single base off, so this may be a read error. The chain has TRBV5-1 and TRBJ2-2, with 8 nucleotides matching TRBD2. Per germline, CDR1 SGHRS and CDR2 YFSETQ. The CDR3 extends over 15 amino acids. For the CDR3, the DNA is TGCGTCAGCAGCGGGGGACTAGGGGCGACCGGGGAGCTGTTTTTT. Its translation is CVSSGGLGATGELFF.

This clonotype has a handful of counts. CDR3 region: CASSFLVSNYYEQYF. CDR3 nucleotide sequence: TGTGCCAGCAGCTTCTTGGTCAGTAACTATTACGAGCAGTACTTC. The J gene is TRBJ2-7, the V gene TRBV7-2; D unresolved. The CDR3 extends over 15 amino acids. Germline CDR1 SGHTA, CDR2 FQGNSA. Trimming took 3 bases from V and 4 from J, leaving 16 bases between them.

In this sample, this clonotype turned up many times. The chain couples TRBV4-1 to TRBJ2-7, with 10 bases lining up with TRBD2. Trimming took 1 base from V and 3 from J; bases not matched to a gene: 3. The length of the CDR3 is 15 residues. Germline values: CDR1 MGHRA, CDR2 YSYEKL. Here the CDR3 reads CASSQGPSGSYEQYF. CDR3 nucleotides: TGCGCCAGCAGCCAAGGCCCTAGCGGGAGCTACGAGCAGTACTTC.

The chain joins TRBV11-2 to TRBJ2-2; D gene unclear. The germline V and J ends were trimmed by 5 bases and 3 bases, with 19 bases remaining between them. Germline V gene lookup returns CDR1 SGHAT and CDR2 FQNNGV. The CDR3 runs 17 residues. The CDR3 sequence: CASSPSITAKHTGELFF. The CDR3 DNA is TGTGCCAGCAGCCCGTCAATTACCGCAAAACACACCGGGGAGCTGTTTTTT.

As concerns this clonotype: This sequence may be a read error, since a much larger clone differs from it by one base. The V gene is TRBV5-1, the J gene TRBJ1-1; D is uncertain. The CDR3 length is 14 residues. V lost 1 base and J lost 1, with 8 bases in between. Germline lookup yields CDR1 SGHRS and CDR2 YFSETQ. CDR3 in DNA: TGCGCCAGCAGCTTGAGCACTGGGAACACTGAAGCTTTCTTT. This sequence encodes CASSLSTGNTEAFF.

This clonotype was counted between two and nine times. V gene TRBV11-2 combines with J gene TRBJ2-7; no clear D. V lost 1 base, J lost 3 bases, and 10 bases lay in between. Germline V gene sequence: CDR1 SGHAT, CDR2 FQNNGV. CDR3 length: 14 amino acids. The CDR3 bases are TGTGCCAGCAGCTTAGGGTCAGGCCACTACGAGCAGTACTTC. This sequence encodes CASSLGSGHYEQYF.

As to this clonotype: At one of its ends the junction is not consistent with the germline gene, which may arise from a read error. The rearrangement joins TRBV12-3 or TRBV12-4 to TRBJ1-1, with 7 positions matching TRBD1. The CDR3 length is 11 residues. The CDR3 loop reads CASSLFQGTVF. The CDR3, as DNA: TGTGCCAGCAGTCTCTTTCAGGGGACAGTATTT.

This clonotype was observed many times. The CDR3 sequence is CSARDGRDHGELFF. For the CDR3, the DNA is TGCAGTGCTAGAGATGGTAGGGACCACGGGGAGCTGTTTTTT. V usage is TRBV20-1 and J usage is TRBJ2-2; D is perhaps TRBD1 or TRBD2 (5 bases each). Germline CDR1 is DFQATT and CDR2 is SNEGSKA (reference sequence). Trimming took 0 bases from V and 7 from J, leaving 12 bases between them. The CDR3 length is 14 residues.

This clonotype was observed many times. V is TRBV5-1 and J is TRBJ1-1, with no clear D. V shed 0 bases and J shed 1 base, with 13 bases lying between them. This CDR3 region has 16 residues. The V gene's germline CDR1 is SGHRS and CDR2 YFSETQ. DNA of the CDR3: TGCGCCAGCAGCTTGGAACCACAAGGACCGAACACTGAAGCTTTCTTT. Residues: CASSLEPQGPNTEAFF.

This clonotype showed up just a few times. The chain carries TRBV2 and TRBJ2-5, with D possibly TRBD2 on 6 matching bases. The V end was cut by 7 bases, the J end by 2 bases, with 8 bases between. This CDR3 is built from 12 residues. The germline CDR1 and CDR2 sequences are SNHLY and FYNNEI. CDR3 nucleotides: TGTGCCAGCACCCGGGAGCAAGAGACCCAGTACTTC. Translated: CASTREQETQYF.

This clonotype was detected many times. The genes are TRBV29-1 and TRBJ1-1; TRBD1 matches at 7 bases. The CDR3 totals 14 residues. Germline assignment: CDR1 SQVTM and CDR2 ANQGSEA. V dropped 5 bases and J dropped 1; count of bases not matched to a gene: 7. The CDR3 DNA follows: TGCAGCGTTCTGACAGGGACGCCGAACACTGAAGCTTTCTTT. Its translation: CSVLTGTPNTEAFF.